This T cell receptor beta chain was sequenced during a study of lymphopenia after photon versus proton radiotherapy. Study-level findings and limits: Better survival with proton therapy was suggested as possible, not demonstrated. Proton therapy kept repertoires fairly stable, unlike photons, which gained effector/memory cells. Oligoclonal CD8+ Temra expansion after nadir drove photon patients' diversity drop.

The data were produced by immunoSEQ multiplex PCR, yet TCRdb's version contains in-frame clones alone and is incomplete. The sample has some 70,000 clones; about 89% are singletons. CDR3 length: 12 residues. The germline V and J ends were trimmed by 2 bases and 3 bases, with 4 bases remaining between them. Germline lookup yields CDR1 SGHDT and CDR2 YYEEEE. Details on this clone: What it binds is unknown.

The V and J genes are TRBV5-6 and TRBJ2-3; D gene unclear. The clonotype originates from a man aged 80 or over with esophageal cancer. Sequencing used peripheral blood, obtained from a patient treated with proton-based radiotherapy. CDR3 in amino acids: CASSLQTDTQYF. CDR3 nucleotides: TGTGCCAGCAGCTTACAGACAGATACGCAGTATTTT.